This section outlines one T cell receptor beta chain sequence together with its context. This clonotype occurred many times. The antigen it recognizes is unknown. No base quality values were provided; no much bigger clone lies one nucleotide off. These data are taken from a study of response to subunit inactivated influenza vaccine (dated by TCRdb to the late 2010s). Looking at the study overall: To follow how T cells responded to a trivalent subunit inactivated influenza vaccine, the researchers relied on deep quantitative profiling of the T cell receptor repertoire.

Receptor amplification or capture employed RT-PCR. The instrument given in TCRdb is Illumina HiSeq 2500. TCRdb redid the processing of the public reads, applying fastp at Q25 and MiXCR, and retained in-frame beta chains. Each CDR3 protein appears once, grouped with its most common genes and DNA. Counted in this sample were 700,000 to 900,000 distinct CDR3 sequences; over 20% of them appeared once. The ten largest make up around 9.6% of the sample. The full study reports these points: It was suggested by the authors that each seasonal influenza vaccination may recruit only a limited number of new T cells.

V was cut back by 1 base and J by 0 bases, leaving a gap of 5 bases between them. Inclusive of the bounding cysteine and phenylalanine, the CDR3 is 13 residues long. Only the CDR3 region is kept as DNA, spanning 39 bases read in frame from base 1. CDR1 SGHRS and CDR2 YFSETQ were looked up in the germline V gene. The chain joins TRBV5-1 to TRBJ2-7; the D segment cannot be called with confidence. The sample in question was PBMCs from blood, obtained roughly 5 days after vaccination. This TCR was sampled from a man in his fifties who received an inactivated influenza vaccine. Donor details come from another sample of the same person, matched by shared clones. The nucleotides read TGCGCCAGCAGCTTGCGGAGCTCCTACGAGCAGTACTTC. Its protein product is CASSLRSSYEQYF.